What follows are 20 T cell receptor beta chains derived from one specimen sequenced in a study of blood T cell repertoires in COVID-19. Profiled with immunoSEQ multiplex PCR; TCRdb holds only in-frame clones, not every one. The repertoire holds under 250,000 clones, approximately 89% seen once, with around 3.1% in the top ten. Sequences were obtained from PBMCs or T cells enriched from blood (not recorded which). The receptor source for this set is a woman in her forties who had been exposed to COVID-19.

The chain has TRBV27 and TRBJ2-2, with D perhaps matching TRBD2 (7 bases). From germline, CDR1 is MNHEY and CDR2 SMNVEV (reference sequence). The V end was cut by 4 bases, the J end by 1 base, with 16 bases between. The CDR3 is made up of 17 amino acids. CDR3 residues: CASSSSHGGRNTGELFF. DNA for the CDR3: TGTGCCAGCAGTTCTTCCCACGGGGGGCGGAACACCGGGGAGCTGTTTTTT.

The gene calls are TRBV19 and TRBJ2-7; 10 bases fit TRBD1. The CDR3 loop spans 15 amino acids. Germline values: CDR1 LNHDA, CDR2 SQIVND (reference sequence). Trimming took 6 bases from V and 3 from J; bases not matched to a gene: 8. CDR3 in DNA: TGTGCCAGTAGCAACCGGGACAGGGGAGTCTACGAGCAGTACTTC. It specifies CASSNRDRGVYEQYF.

The J gene is TRBJ1-5, the V gene TRBV19; TRBD1 matches at 10 bases. V dropped 4 bases and J dropped 5; count of bases not matched to a gene: 5. Germline CDR1 and CDR2: LNHDA and SQIVND (reference sequence). This CDR3 region has 15 residues. This CDR3 reads CASSTSGTGDQPQHF. The CDR3 DNA reads TGTGCCAGTAGTACCAGCGGGACAGGGGATCAGCCCCAGCATTTT.

This clone was seen just once. The chain is built from TRBV6-5 and TRBJ2-2; a weak D match, TRBD1 (8 bases). V was trimmed by 7 bases and J by 5 bases, leaving 14 bases between them. Germline values: CDR1 MNHEY, CDR2 SVGAGI. The CDR3 is made up of 14 amino acids. The CDR3 bases are TGTGCCAGCAACCTACAGGGGGGGACCGGGGAGCTGTTTTTT. Translation: CASNLQGGTGELFF.

This clone came up once. V is TRBV27 and J is TRBJ1-1; TRBD1 agrees at 9 bases. V was pared by 7 bases and J by 8 bases, with 5 bases of the junction left unmatched. Germline V lookup: CDR1 MNHEY, CDR2 SMNVEV (reference sequence). CDR3 length: 12 amino acids. The CDR3 sequence: CASKDRGGEAFF. For the CDR3, the DNA is TGTGCCAGCAAAGACAGGGGGGGAGAAGCTTTCTTT.

In nucleotides, the CDR3 is TGTGCCAGCAGTCGGAATCCTACAGGGGTCCGAACCAAAAACATTCAGTACTTC. Its translation is CASSRNPTGVRTKNIQYF. V and J are TRBV27 and TRBJ2-4; 7 bases agree with TRBD1. After removal of 5 bases from V and 2 bases from J, the junction contained 15 bases not matched to a gene. Germline V lookup: CDR1 MNHEY, CDR2 SMNVEV (reference sequence). This CDR3 is 18 amino acids long.

This rearrangement joins TRBV11-2 to TRBJ2-7; D gene uncertain. V was clipped by 2 bases and J by 7 bases, with 15 bases between them. CDR1 is SGHAT and CDR2 is FQNNGV in the germline V gene. This CDR3 comprises 14 residues. CDR3 sequence (DNA): TGTGCCAGCAGCTTAAGTCTGACTCCCTTAGAGCAGTACTTC. Protein sequence: CASSLSLTPLEQYF.

J is TRBJ1-5 and V is TRBV4-1; 8 bases map to TRBD1. From germline, CDR1 is MGHRA and CDR2 YSYEKL. The CDR3 extends over 17 amino acids. Losses at the gene ends were 0 bases for V and 3 bases for J; bases not matched to a gene: 7. The CDR3, as DNA: TGCGCCAGCAGCCAAGATTCGCGACAGGGGATCAATCAGCCCCAGCATTTT. This gives the protein CASSQDSRQGINQPQHF.

CDR3 amino acids: CASSSGTGDYGYTF. The DNA for the CDR3 is TGTGCCAGCAGCTCCGGGACAGGAGACTATGGCTACACCTTC. V and J are TRBV7-3 and TRBJ1-2; 8 bases are a match to TRBD1. Per the germline V gene, CDR1 is SGHTA and CDR2 is FQGTGA. The CDR3 extends over 14 amino acids. Trimming cost V 4 bases and J 3 bases; bases outside gene matches: 4.

The chain couples TRBV11-3 to TRBJ1-1; 10 bases fit TRBD1. Germline values: CDR1 SGHNT, CDR2 YENEEA. The CDR3 spans 15 residues. The V and J ends lost 5 bases and 5 bases, in that order; junction bases with no gene match: 8. This CDR3 is CASSTRQGAGTEAFF. CDR3 sequence (DNA): TGTGCCAGCAGCACACGACAGGGGGCGGGTACTGAAGCTTTCTTT.

The CDR3 nucleotides read TGTGCCAGCAGCCAAGGGACTTGGGAGGTAAGCTCTCAGCCCCAGCATTTT. Residues: CASSQGTWEVSSQPQHF. The V gene is TRBV4-2, the J gene TRBJ1-5, with unresolved D. CDR3 length: 17 residues. Deletions cut 1 base from V and 6 bases from J, with 19 bases between. Germline assignment: CDR1 LGHNA and CDR2 YNFKEQ.

The chain joins TRBV6-2 or TRBV6-3 to TRBJ2-2; D might be TRBD2 (5 bases). V lost 6 bases and J lost 7, with 21 bases in between. This CDR3 comprises 16 residues. Germline lookup yields CDR1 MNHEY and CDR2 SVGEGT. CDR3 amino acids: CASSQPLRLWNGELFF. The CDR3 region has the DNA TGTGCCAGCAGCCAACCTCTACGACTATGGAACGGGGAGCTGTTTTTT.

The chain uses TRBV11-2 and TRBJ1-6, with D unresolved. The ends were cut back, 4 bases at V and 10 bases at J, with 8 bases in the middle. Germline values: CDR1 SGHAT, CDR2 FQNNGV. This CDR3 comprises 12 residues. For the CDR3, the DNA is TGTGCCAGCAGCTCCCCCCCATCACCCCTCCACTTT. It translates to CASSSPPSPLHF.

V gene TRBV19 combines with J gene TRBJ1-4, with TRBD1 identical over 8 bases. Per the germline V gene, CDR1 is LNHDA and CDR2 is SQIVND (reference sequence). CDR3 length: 17 amino acids. The J segment lost 7 bases and the V segment lost 3 bases, leaving 13 bases of the junction unmatched. Here the CDR3 DNA reads TGTGCCAGTAGTATCGATATGACAGGGGTTATAGTTGAAAAACTGTTTTTT. The encoded protein is CASSIDMTGVIVEKLFF.

This clone was seen a few times. The rearrangement joins TRBV28 to TRBJ1-2; D is uncertain. This CDR3 is built from 14 residues. Per germline, CDR1 MDHEN and CDR2 SYDVKM. Trimming left V 6 bases short and J 0 bases short, with 11 bases between. The CDR3 DNA is TGTGCCAGCAGGCGGGGAAAAGCTAACTATGGCTACACCTTC. Protein: CASRRGKANYGYTF.

V usage is TRBV21-1 and J usage is TRBJ2-5; the table's D call, TRBD2, has no DNA check behind it. TRBV21-1 is marked as a pseudogene. CDR3 length: 16 residues. The chain's CDR3 is CASSKVGLAGQETQYF. DNA for the CDR3: TGTGCCAGCAGCAAAGTAGGACTAGCGGGCCAAGAGACCCAGTACTTC.

This sequence joins TRBV28 and TRBJ1-1; D is possibly TRBD1 (6 bases). Germline assignment: CDR1 MDHEN and CDR2 SYDVKM. CDR3 size: 16 residues. V lost 8 bases and J 6 bases, leaving 25 bases between the germline ends. The CDR3 region is CASPNPRGAGLAEAFF. The CDR3, as DNA: TGTGCCAGCCCCAACCCCAGGGGCGCCGGTCTGGCTGAAGCTTTCTTT. The variable domain in full, with the rest retrieved from reference TRBV28 and TRBJ1-1, is DVKVTQSSRYLVKRTGEKVFLECVQDMDHENMFWYRQDPGLGLRLIYFSYDVKMKEKGDIPEGYSVSREKKERFSLILESASTNQTSMYLCASPNPRGAGLAEAFFGQGTRLTVV.

This clone was recorded only once. The chain combines TRBV24-1 with TRBJ1-2; D gene uncertain. The germline V and J ends were trimmed by 3 bases and 9 bases, with 10 bases remaining between them. The CDR3 runs 12 residues. CDR1 KGHDR and CDR2 SFDVKD come from the germline V gene. The DNA for the CDR3 is TGTGCCACCAGTGATAACGCGATCCGCTACACCTTC. Translating it yields CATSDNAIRYTF.

CDR3 bases: TGTGCCAGCAGTTCCGGGGTTCTCCCCGGGGAGCTGTTTTTT. Translated, it gives CASSSGVLPGELFF. This chain connects TRBV27 to TRBJ2-2; D may be TRBD2 (5 bases). The V end lost 4 bases, the J end lost 6 bases, and 12 bases lay between the germline ends. In germline, CDR1 is MNHEY, CDR2 SMNVEV (reference sequence). The CDR3 has 14 amino acids.

The V gene is TRBV9, the J gene TRBJ2-2, with D possibly TRBD2 on 6 matching bases. The CDR3 loop spans 16 amino acids. Germline V gene sequence: CDR1 SGDLS, CDR2 YYNGEE. Trimming cost V 4 bases and J 2 bases, with 15 bases left between them. CDR3 DNA: TGTGCCAGCAGCCCCACCGGGCGGGGAAACACCGGGGAGCTGTTTTTT. This codes for CASSPTGRGNTGELFF.